The subject of this entry is one T cell receptor beta chain. The data were taken from a study of blood T cells in healthy people across ages. A sample-barcoded 5' primer and a J-beta primer mix were used in a second PCR of roughly 7 to 11 cycles. TCRdb recomputed calls from the 5' RACE reads with MiXCR, one row per CDR3 protein. The sample contains over a million distinct CDR3 sequences, roughly 40% of which appear only once. The CDR3 sequence is 13 residues long. Per the germline V gene, CDR1 is MNHNY and CDR2 is SVGAGI (reference sequence). Deletions cut 1 base from V and 13 bases from J, with 14 bases between.

The J gene is TRBJ2-4, the V gene TRBV6-6; the D call may be TRBD1 or TRBD2 (5 bases each). Sequencing used blood. The receptor comes from a woman younger than 35 in good health. The CDR3 protein is CASSYWQGREQYF. For the CDR3, the DNA is TGTGCCAGCAGTTACTGGCAGGGCAGGGAGCAGTACTTC.